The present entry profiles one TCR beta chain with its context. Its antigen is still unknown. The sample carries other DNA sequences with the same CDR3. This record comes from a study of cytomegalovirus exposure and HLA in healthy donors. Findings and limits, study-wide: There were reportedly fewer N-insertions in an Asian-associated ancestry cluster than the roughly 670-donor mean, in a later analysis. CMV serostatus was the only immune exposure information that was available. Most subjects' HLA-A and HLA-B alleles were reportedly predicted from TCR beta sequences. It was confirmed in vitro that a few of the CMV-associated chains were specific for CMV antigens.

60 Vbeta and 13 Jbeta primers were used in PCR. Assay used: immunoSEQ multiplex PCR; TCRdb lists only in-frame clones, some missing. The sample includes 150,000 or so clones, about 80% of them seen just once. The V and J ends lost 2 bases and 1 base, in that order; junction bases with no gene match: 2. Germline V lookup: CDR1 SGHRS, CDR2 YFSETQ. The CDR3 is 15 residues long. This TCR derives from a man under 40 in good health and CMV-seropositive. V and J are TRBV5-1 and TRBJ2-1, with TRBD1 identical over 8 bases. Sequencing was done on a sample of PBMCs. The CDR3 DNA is TGCGCCAGCAGCTTAGGGACAGGATCCTACAATGAGCAGTTCTTC. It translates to CASSLGTGSYNEQFF.